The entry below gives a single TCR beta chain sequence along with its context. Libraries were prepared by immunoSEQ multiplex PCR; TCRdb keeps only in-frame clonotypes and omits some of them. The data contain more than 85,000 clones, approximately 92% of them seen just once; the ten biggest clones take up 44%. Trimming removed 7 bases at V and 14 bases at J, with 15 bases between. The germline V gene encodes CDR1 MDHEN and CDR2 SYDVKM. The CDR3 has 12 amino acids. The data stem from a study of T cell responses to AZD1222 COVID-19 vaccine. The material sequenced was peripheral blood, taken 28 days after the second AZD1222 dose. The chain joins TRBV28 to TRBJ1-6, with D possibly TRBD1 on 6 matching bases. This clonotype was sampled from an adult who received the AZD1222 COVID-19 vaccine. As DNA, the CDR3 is TGTGCCAGCATCTCAAGGGGGGCATCCCTCCACTTT. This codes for CASISRGASLHF.